This T cell receptor (beta chain) originates from a study of shared clonotypes between healthy human individuals. Study-level findings and limits: Generation probabilities of non-shared clonotypes were lower (relative to those shared by all four donors). Naive CD4 clonotype sharing across several donors was 5% to 6%.

Sorted-subset replicate PCRs used approximately 180 ng of genomic DNA. This amount corresponded to about 30,000 T cell genomes. TCRdb's copy holds only in-frame clones and misses some; the assay was immunoSEQ multiplex PCR. The repertoire holds about 2.4 million clones, with around nine tenths as singletons. Of note for this clone: Antigen unknown.

The CDR3 totals 17 residues. The germline CDR1 and CDR2 sequences are SGDLS and YYNGEE. The V gene end was trimmed by 3 bases and the J gene end by 3 bases; junction bases not matched to a gene: 9. Sequenced sample: naive CD4+ T cells sorted from blood. Subset reported: CD45RA+ positively selected. The clonotype comes from a young man in good health. This sequence joins TRBV9 and TRBJ2-6, with TRBD1 identical over 7 bases. The CDR3 loop is CASSEWGQHYGANVLTF. The CDR3 DNA sequence: TGTGCCAGCAGCGAGTGGGGACAGCACTATGGGGCCAACGTCCTGACTTTC.